These 9 T cell receptor beta chains came from one sample sequenced in a study of T cells in Graves' hyperthyroidism and ophthalmopathy. There were TCR beta CDR3 regions amplified from RNA transcripts. The HTBI set primed first-round TCR CDR3 RT-PCR. Via MiXCR, TCRdb re-called the multiplex PCR reads, giving one row per CDR3 protein. The sample lists more than 550,000 distinct CDR3 sequences, 45% occurring once. The specimen was peripheral blood or thyroid tissue (not recorded which). These receptor sequences come from an adult man with Graves' disease, either hyperthyroidism or ophthalmopathy (not recorded which).

The rearrangement uses TRBV20-1 and TRBJ2-3; the match to TRBD1 covers 8 bases. V trimming: 2 bases; J trimming: 7 bases; junction bases outside the gene matches: 17. CDR1 DFQATT and CDR2 SNEGSKA come from the germline V gene (reference sequence). The CDR3 has 17 residues. The CDR3: CSARNTGGMETQYTQYF. In DNA, the CDR3 is TGCAGTGCTAGAAATACAGGGGGAATGGAGACCCAGTATACGCAGTATTTT.

The chain is built from TRBV7-8 and TRBJ2-7, with 8 bases fitting TRBD1. Germline CDR1 reads SGHVS; CDR2 reads FQNEAQ. This CDR3 has 15 residues. V lost 5 bases and J lost 0; bases outside the gene matches: 6. The chain's CDR3 is CASSQGQGRSYEQYF. The CDR3 DNA is TGTGCCAGCAGCCAAGGACAGGGTCGCTCCTACGAGCAGTACTTC.

J is TRBJ1-2 and V is TRBV2, with D possibly matching TRBD1 (6 bases). The CDR3 extends over 16 amino acids. The germline V gene encodes CDR1 SNHLY and CDR2 FYNNEI. Trimming removed 4 bases from V and 6 bases from J, with 21 bases in between. This CDR3 is CASSATPDGTSNGYTF. The CDR3 nucleotides read TGTGCCAGCAGTGCGACTCCGGACGGGACATCTAATGGCTACACCTTC.

This clonotype was seen a few times. CDR3 in DNA: TGTGCCAGCAGTGTCGGGCAGTCGAGGGAAAAACTGTTTTTT. Amino acids: CASSVGQSREKLFF. The J gene is TRBJ1-4, the V gene TRBV12-3 or TRBV12-4, with D hard to call. The CDR3 contains 14 residues. Trimming took off 5 bases at V and 8 bases at J, with 15 bases between the two ends.

The table lists this clonotype with many counts. One junction end disagrees with the germline gene, perhaps due to a read error. This chain joins TRBV5-1 and TRBJ1-1, with D maybe TRBD1 (6 bases). The CDR3 has 14 residues. The V gene's germline CDR1 is SGHRS and CDR2 YFSETQ. This CDR3 is CASSLAGAGTEAFF. CDR3 DNA sequence: TGTGCCAGCAGCTTAGCGGGGGCAGGTACTGAAGCTTTCTTT.

With regard to this clonotype: The junction and the germline gene differ at one end; a read error may be behind it. This chain connects TRBV29-1 to TRBJ2-2, with 8 bases identical to TRBD1. Germline CDR1 SQVTM, CDR2 ANQGSEA. The CDR3 totals 13 residues. Here the CDR3 DNA reads TGCAGCTTTGACAGGGGGAACACCGGGGAGCTGTTTTTT. Translating it yields CSFDRGNTGELFF.

This clonotype was seen a handful of times. The chain links TRBV20-1 to TRBJ1-2, with TRBD1 matching over 9 bases. CDR3 length: 16 residues. The V gene's germline CDR1 is DFQATT and CDR2 SNEGSKA (reference sequence). J was trimmed by 3 bases and V by 0 bases; bases with no gene match: 8. CDR3 DNA: TGCAGTGCTAGAGACGGGGACAGGGTTATCGACTATGGCTACACCTTC. It is translated as CSARDGDRVIDYGYTF.

V usage is TRBV20-1 and J usage is TRBJ2-7; possibly TRBD1 for D (6 bases). Germline lookup yields CDR1 DFQATT and CDR2 SNEGSKA (reference sequence). The CDR3 loop spans 14 amino acids. V was cut by 3 bases and J by 4 bases, with 16 bases left in between. The CDR3 reads CSARRGSVPYEQYF. The CDR3 nucleotides are TGCAGTGCTAGGAGGGGGAGCGTACCTTACGAGCAGTACTTC.

The chain uses TRBV6-1 and TRBJ1-1, with 7 bases fitting TRBD1. From germline, CDR1 is MNHNS and CDR2 SASEGT. The J segment lost 7 bases and the V segment lost 6 bases, leaving 8 bases of the junction unmatched. There are 13 residues in the CDR3. CDR3 in amino acids: CASRGTGVYEAFF. The CDR3 coding sequence is TGTGCCAGCAGGGGAACAGGGGTTTATGAAGCTTTCTTT.